This T cell receptor beta chain appears in the sequencing data of a study of blood T cells in healthy people across ages. A J-beta primer mix and a sample-barcoded 5' primer were used in a second PCR of roughly 6 to 11 cycles. TCRdb reanalysed the 5' RACE reads using MiXCR and keeps one entry per CDR3 protein. The table includes roughly 640,000 distinct CDR3 sequences, about 30% detected once. Material for sequencing was blood. The TCR was taken from a woman of 80 years or more in good health.

CDR3 sequence (DNA): TGTGCCAGCAGCCCCCGGGACTTCCAGGATACGCAGTATTTT. This translates into CASSPRDFQDTQYF. The rearrangement links TRBV7-2 to TRBJ2-3, with a possible D match to TRBD2 (6 bases). Trimming stripped 5 bases from V and 6 bases from J, with 15 bases between. Germline CDR1 and CDR2: SGHTA and FQGNSA. The CDR3 is 14 residues long.